Listed here are 30 T cell receptor beta chains from one sample, sequenced in a study of OX40 agonist ivuxolimab in advanced cancers. TCRdb's table, derived via immunoSEQ multiplex PCR, lists solely in-frame clones and lacks some. The data show nearly 90,000 clones, with around 87% seen just once and around 1.5% held by the top ten. The source material was CD4+ or CD8+ T cells sorted from blood, sampled in a trial of the OX40 agonist ivuxolimab. These receptors were obtained from an adult with an advanced solid tumor such as melanoma, head and neck, liver or kidney cancer.

This chain's CDR3 is CASSQAHIGAGEQYF. The CDR3 nucleotides read TGCGCCAGCAGCCAGGCCCATATCGGGGCGGGGGAGCAGTACTTC. V is TRBV4-1 and J is TRBJ2-7; D is perhaps TRBD2 (6 bases). The length of the CDR3 is 15 residues. Trimming cost V 3 bases and J 7 bases, with 19 bases left between them. Germline loops: CDR1 MGHRA, CDR2 YSYEKL.

This chain uses TRBV19 with TRBJ2-3; 7 bases are shared with TRBD2. CDR3 size: 15 residues. Germline loops: CDR1 LNHDA, CDR2 SQIVND (reference sequence). With V trimmed by 3 bases and J by 6 bases, 9 bases remained unmatched. The CDR3 nucleotides are TGTGCCAGTAGTATTGGAGCGGGACCCCAGGATACGCAGTATTTT. Amino acids: CASSIGAGPQDTQYF.

The chain carries TRBV6-1 and TRBJ2-7, with D possibly TRBD1 on 6 matching bases. Deletions cut 8 bases from V and 5 bases from J, with 16 bases between. The CDR3 is 13 amino acids. CDR1 is MNHNS, CDR2 SASEGT, per germline. CDR3 protein: CASSTQGVNEQYF. Written as DNA, the CDR3 is TGTGCCAGCTCGACACAGGGCGTCAACGAGCAGTACTTC.

The V call is TRBV11-3, the J call TRBJ2-3, with 10 bases matching TRBD1. V shed 3 bases, J shed 4 bases, and the junction held 4 bases outside the gene matches. The CDR3 spans 15 residues. Germline-derived CDR1 and CDR2 are SGHNT and YENEEA. The CDR3 sequence: CASSLGQGSADTQYF. CDR3 DNA sequence: TGTGCCAGCAGCTTGGGACAGGGGTCGGCAGATACGCAGTATTTT.

Turning to this clone: In the same sample, other DNA sequences code for this CDR3. The J gene is TRBJ1-5, the V gene TRBV7-2; 11 bases match TRBD1. Germline V gives CDR1 SGHTA, CDR2 FQGNSA. CDR3 length: 15 residues. The V segment lost 5 bases and the J segment 5 bases; nucleotides outside the gene matches: 5. The CDR3 loop is CASSRRTGGDQPQHF. The CDR3 DNA reads TGTGCCAGCAGCAGACGGACAGGGGGCGATCAGCCCCAGCATTTT.

The J gene is TRBJ2-3, the V gene TRBV11-2, with D possibly being TRBD2 (5 bases). The V end lost 7 bases, the J end lost 4 bases, and 21 bases lay between the germline ends. This CDR3 is 16 amino acids long. CDR1 and CDR2 from the germline V gene are SGHAT and FQNNGV. The CDR3 reads CASNPRRVGVADTQYF. CDR3 coding DNA: TGTGCCAGCAACCCCCGGCGGGTTGGAGTGGCAGATACGCAGTATTTT.

The chain carries TRBV14 and TRBJ2-1; tentative D call: TRBD2 (6 bases). The CDR3 is made up of 19 amino acids. Germline V lookup: CDR1 SGHDN, CDR2 FVKESK. V was trimmed by 1 base and J by 2 bases, leaving 21 bases between them. The CDR3 sequence is CASSQALGGPGEAYNEQFF. The CDR3 DNA reads TGTGCCAGCAGCCAAGCTTTGGGGGGACCGGGAGAGGCCTACAATGAGCAGTTCTTC.

This clone was seen a single time. V is TRBV25-1 and J is TRBJ2-5; the D call may be TRBD1 or TRBD2 (5 bases each). Per germline, CDR1 MGHDK and CDR2 SYGVNS. The CDR3 has 15 residues. V dropped 3 bases and J dropped 3 bases, with 14 bases sitting between them. The CDR3 DNA sequence: TGTGCCAGCAGTGAGCCGGGGCTAGCAAAAGAGACCCAGTACTTC. Amino acid sequence: CASSEPGLAKETQYF.

The table lists this clone with a count of one. The chain has TRBV6-4 and TRBJ2-1; maybe TRBD1 (6 bases). Trimming took off 6 bases at V and 9 bases at J, with 15 bases between the two ends. The CDR3 sequence is 13 residues long. Germline V gives CDR1 MRHNA, CDR2 SNTAGT. The DNA for the CDR3 is TGTGCCAGCAGCGCCCAGGGGACCGGTGAGCAGTTCTTC. The encoded protein is CASSAQGTGEQFF.

This chain links TRBV11-2 with TRBJ2-7, with 10 bases aligning to TRBD2. The junction had 10 bases not matched to a gene; V was cut back by 4 bases and J by 7 bases. CDR3 length equals 15 residues. Germline V gives CDR1 SGHAT, CDR2 FQNNGV. In nucleotides, the CDR3 is TGTGCCAGCAGCTCATCCAGCGGGGGGGTGTGGGAGCAGTACTTC. As protein: CASSSSSGGVWEQYF. Together with reference TRBV11-2 and TRBJ2-7, the CDR3 gives the full variable domain: EAGVAQSPRYKIIEKRQSVAFWCNPISGHATLYWYQQILGQGPKLLIQFQNNGVVDDSQLPKDRFSAERLKGVDSTLKIQPAKLEDSAVYLCASSSSSGGVWEQYFGPGTRLTVT.

J is TRBJ2-3 and V is TRBV6-1; D possibly uses TRBD1 or TRBD2 (5 bases each). The length of the CDR3 is 16 residues. Trimming shortened V by 4 bases and J by 5 bases, and 19 bases separated the two germline ends. Germline V lookup: CDR1 MNHNS, CDR2 SASEGT. For the CDR3, the DNA is TGTGCCAGCAGTGGTCGGGGCGCGCGTGTCGGAGATACGCAGTATTTT. Protein sequence: CASSGRGARVGDTQYF.

The chain carries TRBV18 and TRBJ2-3; no reliable D call. The CDR3 loop spans 12 amino acids. Germline V gene sequence: CDR1 KGHSH, CDR2 LQKENI. The germline V and J ends were trimmed by 3 bases and 5 bases, with 6 bases remaining between them. The DNA of the CDR3 is TGTGCCAGCTCACCGCTAGAAGATACGCAGTATTTT. This sequence encodes CASSPLEDTQYF.

J is TRBJ2-1 and V is TRBV19; TRBD2 matches at 10 bases. The CDR3 has 21 residues. The V gene end was trimmed by 3 bases and the J gene end by 10 bases; junction bases not matched to a gene: 27. Per the germline V gene, CDR1 is LNHDA and CDR2 is SQIVND (reference sequence). The CDR3 protein is CASSMTPGGGSGGYLRREQFF. In nucleotides, the CDR3 is TGTGCCAGTAGTATGACCCCCGGGGGTGGTAGCGGGGGGTATTTGAGGAGGGAGCAGTTCTTC.

The chain employs TRBV5-1 and TRBJ1-6, with TRBD1 identical over 7 bases. Per the germline V gene, CDR1 is SGHRS and CDR2 is YFSETQ. Trimming at V came to 1 base and at J to 8 bases, leaving 6 bases not matched to a gene. This CDR3 is built from 15 residues. For the CDR3, the DNA is TGCGCCAGCAGCTTGTGGACTCAGGGGGATTCACCCCTCCACTTT. Amino acid sequence: CASSLWTQGDSPLHF.

A few counts support this clone. CDR3 in DNA: TGTGCCAGCAGTGGACAGGAGGGGAATGAAAAACTGTTTTTT. It specifies CASSGQEGNEKLFF. This chain joins TRBV6-1 and TRBJ1-4; D possibly corresponds to TRBD1 (6 bases). V was pared by 4 bases and J by 5 bases, with 11 bases between. Germline CDR1 is MNHNS and CDR2 is SASEGT. The CDR3 totals 14 residues.

As concerns this clone: The junction departs from the called germline gene at one end, perhaps through a read error. The genes are TRBV7-7 and TRBJ2-5; 9 positions match TRBD1. Germline V gene data show CDR1 as SSHAT and CDR2 as FNYEAQ (reference sequence). The CDR3 covers 17 residues. This CDR3 reads CASSLNPDRGGGETQYF. The CDR3 region has the DNA TGTGCTAGCAGCTTAAATCCGGACAGGGGAGGAGGGGAGACCCAGTACTTC.

This sequence joins TRBV9 and TRBJ2-3, with 8 bases lining up with TRBD2. Trimming took 0 bases from V and 2 from J; bases not matched to a gene: 2. This CDR3 region has 15 residues. The germline V gene has CDR1 SGDLS and CDR2 YYNGEE. The CDR3 is CASSVVGGATDTQYF. In nucleotides, the CDR3 is TGTGCCAGCAGCGTAGTCGGGGGGGCCACAGATACGCAGTATTTT.

The V call is TRBV11-3, the J call TRBJ2-1, with TRBD1 identical over 7 bases. V was clipped by 5 bases and J by 8 bases; unmatched bases: 6. The germline V gene has CDR1 SGHNT and CDR2 YENEEA. The CDR3 consists of 13 residues. CDR3 sequence reads: CASSRQGRDEQFF. In DNA, the CDR3 is TGTGCCAGCAGCAGACAGGGTAGAGATGAGCAGTTCTTC. The full variable domain, rest sourced from reference TRBV11-3 and TRBJ2-1, is EAGVVQSPRYKIIEKKQPVAFWCNPISGHNTLYWYLQNLGQGPELLIRYENEEAVDDSQLPKDRFSAERLKGVDSTLKIQPAELGDSAVYLCASSRQGRDEQFFGPGTRLTVL.

This clone was seen once. The chain joins TRBV6-5 to TRBJ2-7, with TRBD1 matching 7 bases. Germline CDR1 is MNHEY and CDR2 is SVGAGI. The J segment lost 0 bases and the V segment lost 2 bases, leaving 4 bases of the junction unmatched. The length of the CDR3 is 15 residues. The CDR3 nucleotides read TGTGCCAGCAGTTACAGGGGACAGAGCTCCTACGAGCAGTACTTC. Protein: CASSYRGQSSYEQYF.

This chain uses TRBV2 with TRBJ2-1, with D unclear. This CDR3 spans 11 amino acids. Germline CDR1 reads SNHLY; CDR2 reads FYNNEI. V dropped 2 bases and J dropped 7 bases, with 3 bases sitting between them. CDR3 in DNA: TGTGCCAGCAGTGAAATTAATGAGCAGTTCTTC. Its protein is CASSEINEQFF.

J is TRBJ1-3 and V is TRBV19; weak D call: TRBD1 (5 bases). This CDR3 is built from 15 residues. From germline, CDR1 is LNHDA and CDR2 SQIVND (reference sequence). V lost 3 bases to trimming and J lost 4 bases, with 13 bases between them. CDR3 nucleotide sequence: TGTGCCAGTAGTATTGGGACCCAGGTGGGAAACACCATATATTTT. Translating gives CASSIGTQVGNTIYF.

V usage is TRBV6-1 and J usage is TRBJ2-7; D ambiguous. The germline CDR1 and CDR2 sequences are MNHNS and SASEGT. The V gene lost 3 bases and the J gene lost 2 bases, with 8 bases spanning the gap. This CDR3 region has 13 residues. CDR3: CASSEGGTYEQYF. CDR3 nucleotide sequence: TGTGCCAGCAGTGAGGGCGGTACCTACGAGCAGTACTTC.

The chain joins TRBV21-1 to TRBJ2-3; the D call TRBD1 from the table was never checked on the DNA. TRBV21-1 is a pseudogene. CDR3 length: 17 residues. Here the CDR3 reads CASSKDPDGQPTDTQYF. The DNA of the CDR3 is TGTGCCAGCAGCAAAGATCCAGATGGGCAGCCCACAGATACGCAGTATTTT.

The V and J genes are TRBV7-3 and TRBJ2-2; TRBD2 agrees at 7 bases. Germline V CDR1 and CDR2: SGHTA, FQGTGA. The CDR3 loop spans 17 amino acids. V lost 2 bases to trimming and J lost 5 bases; unmatched junction nucleotides: 11. CDR3 loop: CASSLSPVGGRTGELFF. As DNA, the CDR3 is TGTGCCAGCAGCTTATCCCCGGTCGGGGGGAGAACCGGGGAGCTGTTTTTT.

V and J are TRBV6-4 and TRBJ2-1; TRBD1 agrees at 10 bases. The junction had 8 bases not matched to a gene; V was cut back by 7 bases and J by 2 bases. CDR1 and CDR2 (germline): MRHNA, SNTAGT. CDR3 size: 16 residues. The CDR3 region has the DNA TGTGCCAGCACGTCCAGGGGGACAGGGGCCTACAATGAGCAGTTCTTC. This translates into CASTSRGTGAYNEQFF.

The chain couples TRBV4-3 to TRBJ1-1; D remains unclear. Trimming took off 6 bases at V and 3 bases at J, with 5 bases between the two ends. This CDR3 is built from 11 residues. Per the germline V gene, CDR1 is LGHNA and CDR2 is YSLEER. This CDR3 reads CASRRDTEAFF. For the CDR3, the DNA is TGCGCCAGCAGGCGAGACACTGAAGCTTTCTTT.

CDR3 loop: CASSPAGTGREQYF. CDR3 nucleotides: TGTGCCAGCAGCCCGGCCGGGACAGGGAGGGAGCAGTACTTC. J is TRBJ2-7 and V is TRBV5-4, with 9 positions matching TRBD1. Per germline, CDR1 SGHNT and CDR2 YYREEE (reference sequence). The trim removed 4 bases at V and 7 bases at J, leaving 9 bases unmatched. CDR3 length: 14 amino acids.

This clone was recorded once. The V and J genes are TRBV19 and TRBJ2-1; 13 bases agree with TRBD2. Losses at the gene ends were 10 bases for V and 10 bases for J; bases not matched to a gene: 16. CDR3 length: 16 amino acids. CDR1 is LNHDA, CDR2 SQIVND, per germline (reference sequence). The CDR3 region has the DNA TGTGCCACTACACTAGCGGGAGGGCCGGAGATCGGGGAGCAGTTCTTC. Its translation is CATTLAGGPEIGEQFF.

V usage is TRBV7-2 and J usage is TRBJ2-3; either TRBD1 or TRBD2 may fit D (5 bases each). The germline V gene has CDR1 SGHTA and CDR2 FQGNSA. Trimming left V 5 bases short and J 2 bases short, with 14 bases between. This CDR3 region has 15 residues. The CDR3: CASSPIGAPTDTQYF. Written as DNA, the CDR3 is TGTGCCAGCAGCCCTATCGGGGCTCCCACAGATACGCAGTATTTT.

The V gene is TRBV6-1, the J gene TRBJ2-5; a weak D match, TRBD1 (7 bases). Germline CDR1 MNHNS, CDR2 SASEGT. The V gene lost 3 bases and the J gene lost 5 bases, with 16 bases spanning the gap. CDR3 size: 15 residues. CDR3 in amino acids: CASSETLTGRETQYF. CDR3 bases: TGTGCCAGCAGTGAGACCTTGACAGGGAGGGAGACCCAGTACTTC.